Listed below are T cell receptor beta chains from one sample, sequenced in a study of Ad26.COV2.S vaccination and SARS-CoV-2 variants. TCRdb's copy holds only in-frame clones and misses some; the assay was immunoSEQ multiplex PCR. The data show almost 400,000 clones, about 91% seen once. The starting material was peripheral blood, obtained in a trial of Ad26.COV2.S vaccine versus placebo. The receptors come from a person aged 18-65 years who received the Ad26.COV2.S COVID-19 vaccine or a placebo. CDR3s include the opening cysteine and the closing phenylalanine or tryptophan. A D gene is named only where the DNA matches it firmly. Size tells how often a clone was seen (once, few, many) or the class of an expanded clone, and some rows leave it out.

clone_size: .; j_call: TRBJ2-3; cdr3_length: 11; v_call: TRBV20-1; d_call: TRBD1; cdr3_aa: CSVWTGATQYF; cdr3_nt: TGCAGTGTTTGGACAGGAGCTACGCAGTATTTT
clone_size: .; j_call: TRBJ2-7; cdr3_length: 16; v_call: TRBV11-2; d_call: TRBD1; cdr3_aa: CASSLRQGESSYEQYF; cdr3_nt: TGTGCCAGCAGCCTTCGACAGGGGGAGAGCTCCTACGAGCAGTACTTC
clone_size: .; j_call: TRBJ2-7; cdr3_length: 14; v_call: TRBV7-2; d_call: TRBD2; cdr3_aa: CASSWTSGSYEQYF; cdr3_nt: TGTGCCAGCAGCTGGACTAGCGGGAGCTACGAGCAGTACTTC
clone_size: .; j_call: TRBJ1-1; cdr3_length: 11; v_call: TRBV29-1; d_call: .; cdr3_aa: CSVWAYTEAFF; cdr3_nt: TGCAGCGTTTGGGCCTACACTGAAGCTTTCTTT
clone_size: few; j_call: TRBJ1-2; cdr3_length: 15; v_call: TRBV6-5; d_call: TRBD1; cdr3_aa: CASTPQTGGAYGYTF; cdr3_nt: TGTGCCAGCACCCCCCAGACAGGGGGGGCCTATGGCTACACCTTC
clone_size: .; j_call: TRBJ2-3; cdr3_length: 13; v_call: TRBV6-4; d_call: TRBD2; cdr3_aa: CASRREILGTQYF; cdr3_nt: TGTGCCAGCAGGCGGGAGATCCTAGGTACGCAGTATTTT
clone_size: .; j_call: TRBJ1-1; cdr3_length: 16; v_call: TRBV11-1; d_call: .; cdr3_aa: CASSRGGYGLETEAFF; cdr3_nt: TGTGCCAGCAGCCGGGGGGGATATGGCCTGGAAACTGAAGCTTTCTTT
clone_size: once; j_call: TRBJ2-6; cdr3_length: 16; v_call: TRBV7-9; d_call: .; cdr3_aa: CASSLAQGNGANVLTF; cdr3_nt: TGTGCCAGCAGCTTAGCTCAGGGTAATGGGGCCAACGTCCTGACTTTC
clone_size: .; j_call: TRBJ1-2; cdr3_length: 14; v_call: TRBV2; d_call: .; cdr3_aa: CASSAFREASGYTF; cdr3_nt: TGTGCCAGCAGTGCATTTCGGGAGGCTAGTGGCTACACCTTC
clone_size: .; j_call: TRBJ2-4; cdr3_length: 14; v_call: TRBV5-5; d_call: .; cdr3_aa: CASSLGGTKNIQYF; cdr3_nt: TGTGCCAGCAGCTTGGGGGGGACCAAAAACATTCAGTACTTC
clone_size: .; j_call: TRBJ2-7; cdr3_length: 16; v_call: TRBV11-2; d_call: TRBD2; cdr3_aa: CASSPTRTSGSYEQYF; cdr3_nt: TGTGCCAGCAGCCCCACAAGGACTAGCGGTTCCTACGAGCAGTACTTC
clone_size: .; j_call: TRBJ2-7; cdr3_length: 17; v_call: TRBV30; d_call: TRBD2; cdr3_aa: CAGGGLASKGAIYEQYF; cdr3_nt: TGTGCCGGAGGGGGACTAGCGTCAAAAGGGGCAATTTACGAGCAGTACTTC
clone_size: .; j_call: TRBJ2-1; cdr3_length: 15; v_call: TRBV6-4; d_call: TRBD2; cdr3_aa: CASSDTGLGNSEQFF; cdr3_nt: TGTGCCAGCAGTGACACGGGACTAGGAAACAGTGAGCAGTTCTTC
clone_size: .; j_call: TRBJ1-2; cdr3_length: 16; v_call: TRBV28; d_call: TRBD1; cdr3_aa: CASSLPGQGHSYGYTF; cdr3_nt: TGTGCCAGCAGTTTACCGGGACAGGGTCACTCCTATGGCTACACCTTC
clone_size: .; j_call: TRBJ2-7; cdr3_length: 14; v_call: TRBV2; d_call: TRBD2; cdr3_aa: CASRETTSVYEQYF; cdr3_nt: TGTGCCAGCAGAGAAACGACTAGCGTCTACGAGCAGTACTTC
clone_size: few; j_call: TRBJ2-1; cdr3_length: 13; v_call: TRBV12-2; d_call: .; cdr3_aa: CASRLGDYNEQFF; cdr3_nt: TGTGCAAGTCGCTTGGGGGACTACAATGAGCAGTTCTTC
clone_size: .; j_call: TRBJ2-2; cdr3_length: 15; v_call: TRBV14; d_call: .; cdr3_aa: CASSQAGSGTGELFF; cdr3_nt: TGTGCCAGCAGCCAAGCCGGGAGCGGCACCGGGGAGCTGTTTTTT
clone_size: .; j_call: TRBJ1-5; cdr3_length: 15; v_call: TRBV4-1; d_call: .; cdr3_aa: CASSQALYSNQPQHF; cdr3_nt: TGCGCCAGCAGCCAGGCCTTATATAGCAATCAGCCCCAGCATTTT
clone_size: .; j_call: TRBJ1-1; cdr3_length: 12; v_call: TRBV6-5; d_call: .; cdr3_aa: CASRQDTGEAFF; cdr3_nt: TGTGCCAGCAGACAGGACACGGGGGAAGCTTTCTTT
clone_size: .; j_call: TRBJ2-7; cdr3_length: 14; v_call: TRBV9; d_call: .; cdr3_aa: CASSVSQRSYEQYF; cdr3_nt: TGTGCCAGCAGCGTAAGTCAGCGGAGCTACGAGCAGTACTTC
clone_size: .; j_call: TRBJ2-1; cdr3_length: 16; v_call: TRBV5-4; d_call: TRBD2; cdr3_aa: CASSGMGLAGVNEQFF; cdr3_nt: TGTGCCAGCAGTGGAATGGGACTAGCGGGAGTCAATGAGCAGTTCTTC
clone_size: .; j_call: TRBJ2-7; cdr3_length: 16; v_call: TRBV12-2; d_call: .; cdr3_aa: CASRLVPGTATYEQYF; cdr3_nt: TGTGCAAGTCGCTTAGTCCCCGGGACTGCCACCTACGAGCAGTACTTC